The T cell receptor beta chain described here comes from a study of cytomegalovirus exposure and HLA in healthy donors. V was shortened by 0 bases and J by 6 bases, with 5 bases between the two germline ends. The V gene's germline CDR1 is GTSNPN and CDR2 SVGIG (reference sequence). The CDR3 is 12 residues long. A multiplex PCR was run with 60 Vbeta primers and 13 Jbeta primers. Clones were read by immunoSEQ multiplex PCR, and TCRdb kept only the in-frame ones, dropping some. The profile shows 160,000 or so clones, 65% to 80% of them singletons. This clone occurred a few times. The sequenced material came from PBMCs. The sequence was obtained from a woman between 40 and 55 years old in good health and CMV-seropositive. The chain is built from TRBV30 and TRBJ2-2; D possibly corresponds to TRBD1 (5 bases). The CDR3 reads CAWSVQAGELFF. DNA for the CDR3: TGTGCCTGGAGTGTACAGGCCGGGGAGCTGTTTTTT.